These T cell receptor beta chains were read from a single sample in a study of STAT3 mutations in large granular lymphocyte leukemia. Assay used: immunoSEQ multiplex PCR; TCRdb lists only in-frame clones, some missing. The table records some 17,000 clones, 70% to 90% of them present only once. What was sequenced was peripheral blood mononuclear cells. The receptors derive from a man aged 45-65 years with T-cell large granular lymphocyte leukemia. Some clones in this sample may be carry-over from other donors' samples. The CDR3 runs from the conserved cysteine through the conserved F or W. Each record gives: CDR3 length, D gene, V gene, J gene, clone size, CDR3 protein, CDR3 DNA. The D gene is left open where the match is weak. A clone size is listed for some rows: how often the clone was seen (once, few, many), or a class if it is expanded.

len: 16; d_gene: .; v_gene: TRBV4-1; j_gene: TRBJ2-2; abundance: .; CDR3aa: CASSQEGGTNTGELFF; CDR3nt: TGCGCCAGCAGCCAAGAGGGTGGGACCAACACCGGGGAGCTGTTTTTT
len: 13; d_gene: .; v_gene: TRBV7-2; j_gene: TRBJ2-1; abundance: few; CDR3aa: CASSWRAYNEQFF; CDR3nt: TGTGCCAGCAGCTGGCGGGCCTACAATGAGCAGTTCTTC
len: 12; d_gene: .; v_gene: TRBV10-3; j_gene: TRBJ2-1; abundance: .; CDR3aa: CAITGGDNEQFF; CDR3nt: TGTGCCATCACAGGGGGGGATAATGAGCAGTTCTTC
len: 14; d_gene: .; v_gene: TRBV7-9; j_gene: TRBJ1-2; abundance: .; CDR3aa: CASSALIAGLGYTF; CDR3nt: TGTGCCAGCAGCGCTCTGATAGCGGGTTTGGGCTACACCTTC
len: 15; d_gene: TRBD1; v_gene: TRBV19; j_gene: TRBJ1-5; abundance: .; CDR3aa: CASSIRTGDNQPQHF; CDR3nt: TGTGCCAGTAGTATCCGGACAGGGGACAATCAGCCCCAGCATTTT
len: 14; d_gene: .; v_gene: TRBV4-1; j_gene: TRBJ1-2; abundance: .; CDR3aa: CASSQEGLTGGYTF; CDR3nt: TGCGCCAGCAGCCAAGAAGGGTTAACTGGGGGCTACACCTTC
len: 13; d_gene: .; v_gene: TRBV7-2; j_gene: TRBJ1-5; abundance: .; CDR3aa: CASSSQENQPQHF; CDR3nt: TGTGCCAGCAGCTCACAGGAGAATCAGCCCCAGCATTTT
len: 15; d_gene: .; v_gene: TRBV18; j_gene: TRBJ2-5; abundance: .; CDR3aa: CASSPGAAPQETQYF; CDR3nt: TGTGCCAGCTCACCAGGTGCCGCACCACAAGAGACCCAGTACTTC
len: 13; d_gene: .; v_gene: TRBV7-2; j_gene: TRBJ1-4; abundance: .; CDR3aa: CASSLGWYEKLFF; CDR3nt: TGTGCCAGCAGCTTAGGGTGGTATGAAAAACTGTTTTTT
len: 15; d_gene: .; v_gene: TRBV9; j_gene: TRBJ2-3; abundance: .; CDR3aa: CASSVHSWGADTQYF; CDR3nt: TGTGCCAGCAGCGTCCATAGCTGGGGAGCAGATACGCAGTATTTT
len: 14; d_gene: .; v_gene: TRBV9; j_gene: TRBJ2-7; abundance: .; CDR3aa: CASSVDSLPTEQYF; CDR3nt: TGTGCCAGCAGCGTCGACAGTTTGCCTACCGAGCAGTACTTC
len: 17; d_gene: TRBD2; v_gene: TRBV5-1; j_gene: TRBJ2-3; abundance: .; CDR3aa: CASSLGYGGSTGDTQYF; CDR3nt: TGCGCCAGCAGCTTGGGGTATGGCGGGAGCACGGGAGATACGCAGTATTTT
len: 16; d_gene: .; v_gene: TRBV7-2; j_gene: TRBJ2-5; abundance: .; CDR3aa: CASSSTGTVGRETQYF; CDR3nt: TGTGCCAGCAGCTCAACGGGGACCGTGGGTCGGGAGACCCAGTACTTC
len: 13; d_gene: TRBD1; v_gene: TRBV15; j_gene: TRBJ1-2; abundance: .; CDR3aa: CATSWGQGGGYTF; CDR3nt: TGTGCCACCAGCTGGGGACAGGGGGGTGGCTACACCTTC
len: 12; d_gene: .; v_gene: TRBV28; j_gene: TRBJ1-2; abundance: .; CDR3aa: CASSRGDYGYTF; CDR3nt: TGTGCCAGCAGCAGGGGTGACTATGGCTACACCTTC
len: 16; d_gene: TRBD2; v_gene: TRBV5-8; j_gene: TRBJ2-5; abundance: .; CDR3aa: CASSLGTSGGRETQYF; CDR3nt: TGTGCCAGCAGCTTGGGGACTAGCGGGGGACGGGAGACCCAGTACTTC
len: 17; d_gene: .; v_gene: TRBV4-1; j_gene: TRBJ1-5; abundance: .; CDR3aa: CASSQENPLGANQPQHF; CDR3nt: TGCGCCAGCAGCCAAGAGAATCCGTTGGGGGCCAATCAGCCCCAGCATTTT
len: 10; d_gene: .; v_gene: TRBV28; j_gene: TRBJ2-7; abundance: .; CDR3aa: CASSLTEQYF; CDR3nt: TGTGCCAGCAGTTTAACGGAGCAGTACTTC
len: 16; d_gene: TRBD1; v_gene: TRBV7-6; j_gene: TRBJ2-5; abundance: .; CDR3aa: CASSLVEGTGTGTQYF; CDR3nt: TGTGCCAGCAGCTTAGTCGAAGGGACAGGGACTGGGACCCAGTACTTC
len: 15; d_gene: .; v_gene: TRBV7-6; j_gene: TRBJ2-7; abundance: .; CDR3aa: CASSLDAGVFYEQYF; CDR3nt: TGTGCCAGCAGCTTAGATGCAGGCGTCTTCTACGAGCAGTACTTC
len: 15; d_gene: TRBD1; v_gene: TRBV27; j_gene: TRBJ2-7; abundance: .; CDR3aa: CASSLYRGLASEQYF; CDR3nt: TGTGCCAGCAGTTTATACAGGGGCTTGGCCTCCGAGCAGTACTTC
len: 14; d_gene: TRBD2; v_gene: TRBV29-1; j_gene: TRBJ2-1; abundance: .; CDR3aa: CSASLAASYNEQFF; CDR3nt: TGCAGCGCCTCTCTAGCGGCCTCCTACAATGAGCAGTTCTTC
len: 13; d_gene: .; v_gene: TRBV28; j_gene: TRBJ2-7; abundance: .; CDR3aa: CASLGQPGREQYF; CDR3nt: TGTGCCAGCCTGGGACAGCCGGGGAGGGAGCAGTACTTC
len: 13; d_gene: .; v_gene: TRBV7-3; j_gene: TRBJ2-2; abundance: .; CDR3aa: CASSSTQDGELFF; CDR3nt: TGTGCCAGCAGCTCTACGCAGGACGGGGAGCTGTTTTTT
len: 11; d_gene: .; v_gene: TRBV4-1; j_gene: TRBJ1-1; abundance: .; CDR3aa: CASSQNTEAFF; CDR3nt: TGCGCCAGCAGCCAAAACACTGAAGCTTTCTTT
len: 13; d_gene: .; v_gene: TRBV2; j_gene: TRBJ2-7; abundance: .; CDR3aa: CASLGGATGSWYF; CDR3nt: TGTGCCAGCCTAGGGGGAGCGACAGGTTCGTGGTACTTC
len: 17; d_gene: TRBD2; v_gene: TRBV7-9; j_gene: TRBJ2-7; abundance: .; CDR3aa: CASSLSGGLAGLYEQYF; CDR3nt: TGTGCCAGCAGCCTATCAGGGGGACTAGCGGGACTTTACGAGCAGTACTTC
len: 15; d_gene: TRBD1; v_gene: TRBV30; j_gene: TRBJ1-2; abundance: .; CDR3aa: CAWIRRGTRDYGYTF; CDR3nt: TGTGCCTGGATCCGCAGGGGGACTAGGGACTATGGCTACACCTTC
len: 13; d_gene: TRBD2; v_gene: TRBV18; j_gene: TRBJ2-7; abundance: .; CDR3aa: CASSPRGRGEQYF; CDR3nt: TGTGCCAGCTCACCGAGAGGGAGGGGCGAGCAGTACTTC
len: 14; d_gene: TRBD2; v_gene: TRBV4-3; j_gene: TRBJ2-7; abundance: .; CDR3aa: CASSQEGSGSEQYF; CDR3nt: TGCGCCAGCAGCCAAGAAGGTAGCGGGAGCGAGCAGTACTTC
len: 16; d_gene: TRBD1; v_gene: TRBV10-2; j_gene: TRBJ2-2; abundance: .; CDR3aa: CASSDLTGLGPGELFF; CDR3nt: TGCGCCAGCAGTGACTTGACAGGGCTCGGTCCCGGGGAGCTGTTTTTT
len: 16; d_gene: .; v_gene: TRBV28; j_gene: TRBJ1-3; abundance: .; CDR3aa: CASSLSVGASGNTIYF; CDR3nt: TGTGCCAGCAGTTTATCTGTAGGGGCCTCTGGAAACACCATATATTTT
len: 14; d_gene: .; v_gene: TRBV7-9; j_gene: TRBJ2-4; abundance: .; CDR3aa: CASSLSYVGNIQYF; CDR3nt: TGTGCCAGCAGCCTTTCATACGTGGGAAACATTCAGTACTTC
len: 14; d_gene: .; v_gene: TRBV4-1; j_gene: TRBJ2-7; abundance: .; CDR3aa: CASSQGTDSYEQYF; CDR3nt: TGCGCCAGCAGCCAAGGGACCGACTCCTACGAGCAGTACTTC
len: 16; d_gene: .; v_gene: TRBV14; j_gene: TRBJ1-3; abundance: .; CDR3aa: CASSTRQVASGNTIYF; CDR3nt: TGTGCCAGCAGCACCCGACAGGTAGCCTCTGGAAACACCATATATTTT
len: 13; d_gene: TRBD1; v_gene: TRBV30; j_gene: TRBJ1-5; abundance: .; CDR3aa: CAWSPDRGQPQHF; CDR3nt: TGTGCCTGGAGTCCTGACAGGGGTCAGCCCCAGCATTTT
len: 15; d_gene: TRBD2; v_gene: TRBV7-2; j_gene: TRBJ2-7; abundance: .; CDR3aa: CASSLALAGAYEQYF; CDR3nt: TGTGCCAGCAGCTTAGCACTAGCGGGGGCCTACGAGCAGTACTTC
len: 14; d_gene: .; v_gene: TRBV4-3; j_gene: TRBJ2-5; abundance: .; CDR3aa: CASSQDAGLETQYF; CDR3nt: TGCGCCAGCAGCCAAGATGCGGGGTTGGAGACCCAGTACTTC
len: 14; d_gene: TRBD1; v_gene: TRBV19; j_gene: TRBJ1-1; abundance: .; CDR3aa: CASSSTGRGTEAFF; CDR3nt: TGTGCCAGTAGTTCGACAGGGCGAGGGACTGAAGCTTTCTTT
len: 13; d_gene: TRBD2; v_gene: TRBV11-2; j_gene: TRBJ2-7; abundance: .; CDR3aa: CASSLLAGYEQYF; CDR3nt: TGTGCCAGCAGCTTACTAGCGGGCTACGAGCAGTACTTC
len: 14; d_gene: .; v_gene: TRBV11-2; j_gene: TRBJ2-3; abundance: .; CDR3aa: CASSDRDDTDTQYF; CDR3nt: TGTGCCAGCAGCGACCGGGACGACACAGATACGCAGTATTTT
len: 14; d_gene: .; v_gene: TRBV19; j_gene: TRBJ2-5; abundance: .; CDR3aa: CASSIVAGKETQYF; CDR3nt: TGTGCCAGTAGTATAGTAGCAGGGAAAGAGACCCAGTACTTC
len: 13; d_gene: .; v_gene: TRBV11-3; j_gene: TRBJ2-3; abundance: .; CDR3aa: CASSFDFSDTQYF; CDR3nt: TGTGCCAGCAGCTTTGACTTCTCAGATACGCAGTATTTT
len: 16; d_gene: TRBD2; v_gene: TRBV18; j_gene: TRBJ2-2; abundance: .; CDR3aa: CASSRTSGGNTGELFF; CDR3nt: TGTGCCAGCTCACGAACTAGCGGGGGGAACACCGGGGAGCTGTTTTTT
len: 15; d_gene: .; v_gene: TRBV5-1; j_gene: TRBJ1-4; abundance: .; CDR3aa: CASSSGSTGNEKLFF; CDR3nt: TGCGCCAGCTCCTCTGGTTCGACAGGAAATGAAAAACTGTTTTTT
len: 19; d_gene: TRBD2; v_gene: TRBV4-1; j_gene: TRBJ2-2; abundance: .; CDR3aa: CASSPVLTSGRGRTGELFF; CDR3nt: TGCGCCAGCAGCCCAGTCCTGACTAGCGGGAGGGGTCGCACCGGGGAGCTGTTTTTT
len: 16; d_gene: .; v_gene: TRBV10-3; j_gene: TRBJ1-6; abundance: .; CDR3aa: CAISENGGTYNSPLHF; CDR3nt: TGTGCCATCAGTGAGAATGGGGGCACCTATAATTCACCCCTCCACTTT
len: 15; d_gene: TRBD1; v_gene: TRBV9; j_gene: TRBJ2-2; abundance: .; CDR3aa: CASSEGTGGTGELFF; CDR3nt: TGTGCCAGCAGCGAAGGGACAGGGGGGACCGGGGAGCTGTTTTTT
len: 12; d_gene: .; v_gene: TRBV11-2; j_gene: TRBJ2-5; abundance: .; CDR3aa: CASSFRNRDQYF; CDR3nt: TGTGCCAGCAGCTTTAGGAATAGAGACCAGTACTTC
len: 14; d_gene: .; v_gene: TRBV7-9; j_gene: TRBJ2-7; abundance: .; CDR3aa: CASSVPSEGDEQYF; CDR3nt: TGTGCCAGCAGCGTACCTAGCGAGGGGGACGAGCAGTACTTC
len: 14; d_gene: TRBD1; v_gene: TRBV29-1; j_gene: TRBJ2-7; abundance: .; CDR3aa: CSVIRDRVGYEQYF; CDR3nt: TGCAGCGTCATCCGGGACAGGGTTGGCTACGAGCAGTACTTC
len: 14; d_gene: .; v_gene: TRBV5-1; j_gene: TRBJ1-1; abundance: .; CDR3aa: CASSPMARNTEAFF; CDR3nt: TGCGCCAGCAGCCCTATGGCCCGGAACACTGAAGCTTTCTTT
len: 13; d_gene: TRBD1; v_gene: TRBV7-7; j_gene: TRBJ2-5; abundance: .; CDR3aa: CASSSDREETQYF; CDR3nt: TGTGCCAGCAGCTCCGACAGGGAAGAGACCCAGTACTTC
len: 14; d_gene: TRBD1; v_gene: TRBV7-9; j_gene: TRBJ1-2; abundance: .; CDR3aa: CASGVQGYDYGYTF; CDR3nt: TGTGCCAGCGGAGTACAGGGGTACGACTATGGCTACACCTTC
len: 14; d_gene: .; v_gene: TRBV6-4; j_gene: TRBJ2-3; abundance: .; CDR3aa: CASSDSAGTDTQYF; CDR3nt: TGTGCCAGCAGTGACTCAGCGGGCACAGATACGCAGTATTTT